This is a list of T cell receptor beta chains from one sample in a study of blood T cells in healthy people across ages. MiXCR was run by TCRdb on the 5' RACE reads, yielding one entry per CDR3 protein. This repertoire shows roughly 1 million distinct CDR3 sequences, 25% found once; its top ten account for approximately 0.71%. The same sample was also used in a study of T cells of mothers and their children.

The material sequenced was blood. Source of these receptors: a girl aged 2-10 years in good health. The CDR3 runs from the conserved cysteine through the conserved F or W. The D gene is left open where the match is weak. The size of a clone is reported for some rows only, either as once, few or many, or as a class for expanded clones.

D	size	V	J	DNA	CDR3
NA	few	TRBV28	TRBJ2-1	TGTGCCAGCAGTTTATCGCCCAGGGGTTGGGGTGAGCAGTTCTTC	CASSLSPRGWGEQFF
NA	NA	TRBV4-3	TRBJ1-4	TGCGCCAGCAGCCCCCGCAGTGCGGAGGAAAAACTGTTTTTT	CASSPRSAEEKLFF
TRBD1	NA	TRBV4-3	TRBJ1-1	TGCGCCAGCAGCCAAGGAGCAGGGGGCACTGAAGCTTTCTTT	CASSQGAGGTEAFF
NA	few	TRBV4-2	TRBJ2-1	TGTGCCAGCAGCCAAGGGACCCAGGATAGCTCCTACAATGAGCAGTTCTTC	CASSQGTQDSSYNEQFF
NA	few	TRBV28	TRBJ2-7	TGTGCCAGCAGGGCCCGACTCTACGAGCAGTACTTC	CASRARLYEQYF
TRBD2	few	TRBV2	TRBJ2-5	TGTGCCAGCTGGAAGGGACTAGCGGAACAAGAGACCCAGTACTTC	CASWKGLAEQETQYF
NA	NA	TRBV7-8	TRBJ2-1	TGTGCCAGCAGCTTCGCCCCCTACAATAAAAATGAGCAGTTCTTC	CASSFAPYNKNEQFF
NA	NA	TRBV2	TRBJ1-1	TGTGCCAGCAGGACAGATATCACTGAAGCTTTCTTT	CASRTDITEAFF
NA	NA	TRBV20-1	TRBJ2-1	TGCAGTGCTAGTGGATTCAGGGAGAATGAGCAGTTCTTC	CSASGFRENEQFF
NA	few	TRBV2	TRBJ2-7	TGTGCCACCAGAGACAAGAACTACGAGCAGTACTTC	CATRDKNYEQYF
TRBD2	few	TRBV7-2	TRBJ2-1	TGTGCCAGCAGCTTCACGGGAGGCGGATACAATGAGCAGTTCTTC	CASSFTGGGYNEQFF
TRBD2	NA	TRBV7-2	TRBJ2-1	TGTGCCAGCAGCTTAGCGCCCACTAGCGGGAGCAATGAGCAGTTCTTC	CASSLAPTSGSNEQFF
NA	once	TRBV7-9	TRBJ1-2	TGTGCCAGCAGCTTGGGGGAAAAAGGCTACACCTTC	CASSLGEKGYTF
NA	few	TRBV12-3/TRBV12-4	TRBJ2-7	TGTGCCAGCGGAGGGGGGGGCTCCTACGAGCAGTACTTC	CASGGGGSYEQYF
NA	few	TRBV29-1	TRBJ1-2	TGCAGCGTTTTTATTACGTATGGGGGACCCCTCAACTATGGCTACACCTTC	CSVFITYGGPLNYGYTF
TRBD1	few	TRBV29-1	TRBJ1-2	TGCAGCGTTACTAATCAGGGGGATGGCTACACCTTC	CSVTNQGDGYTF
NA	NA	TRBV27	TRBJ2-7	TGTGCCAGCAAGAAAAACAGGGACCACTACGAGCAGTACTTC	CASKKNRDHYEQYF
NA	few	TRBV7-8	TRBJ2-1	TGTGCCAGCAGCTCCCAACTAGTAACATTAAACAATGAGCAGTTCTTC	CASSSQLVTLNNEQFF
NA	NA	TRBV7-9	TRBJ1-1	TGTGCCAGCAGCTTAGATTTGGAGGGGCGAGCTTTCTTT	CASSLDLEGRAFF
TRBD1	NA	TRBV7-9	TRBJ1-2	TGTGCCAGCAGCCCGCGGGGCGGGACAGGGGGGAGAAAAGGCTACCCCTTC	CASSPRGGTGGRKGYPF
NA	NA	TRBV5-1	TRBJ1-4	TGCGCCAGCAGCCCCACGGTTCTTGGCGGGTTAGATGAAAAACTGTTTTTT	CASSPTVLGGLDEKLFF
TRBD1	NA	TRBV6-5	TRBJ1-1	TGTGCCAGCAGTTATCGACAGGGAGGGACTGAAGCTTTCTTT	CASSYRQGGTEAFF
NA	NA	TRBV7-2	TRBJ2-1	TGTGCCAGCAGCTTAGTGGGGGGAGTCAACTCCAATGAGCAGTTCTTC	CASSLVGGVNSNEQFF
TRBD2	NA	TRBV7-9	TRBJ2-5	TGTGCCAGCAGCTTCTCATCGACTAGCGGGGCCCCCCAAGAGACCCAGTACTTC	CASSFSSTSGAPQETQYF